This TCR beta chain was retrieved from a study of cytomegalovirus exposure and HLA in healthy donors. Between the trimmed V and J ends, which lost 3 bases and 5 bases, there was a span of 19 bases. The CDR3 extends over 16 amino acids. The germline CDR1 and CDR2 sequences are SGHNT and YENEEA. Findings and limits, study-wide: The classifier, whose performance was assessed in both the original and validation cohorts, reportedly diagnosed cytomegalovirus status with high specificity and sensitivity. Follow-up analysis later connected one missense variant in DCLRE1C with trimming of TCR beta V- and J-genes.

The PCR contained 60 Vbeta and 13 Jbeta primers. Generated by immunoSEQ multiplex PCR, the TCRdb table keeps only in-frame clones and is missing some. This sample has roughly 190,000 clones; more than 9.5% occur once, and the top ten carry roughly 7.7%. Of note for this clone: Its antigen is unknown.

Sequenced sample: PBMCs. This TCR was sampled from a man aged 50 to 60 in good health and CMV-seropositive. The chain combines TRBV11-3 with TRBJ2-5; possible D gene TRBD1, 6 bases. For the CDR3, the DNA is TGTGCCAGCAGCTTCTACGGACAGATGCTGGAGGAGACCCAGTACTTC. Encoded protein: CASSFYGQMLEETQYF.